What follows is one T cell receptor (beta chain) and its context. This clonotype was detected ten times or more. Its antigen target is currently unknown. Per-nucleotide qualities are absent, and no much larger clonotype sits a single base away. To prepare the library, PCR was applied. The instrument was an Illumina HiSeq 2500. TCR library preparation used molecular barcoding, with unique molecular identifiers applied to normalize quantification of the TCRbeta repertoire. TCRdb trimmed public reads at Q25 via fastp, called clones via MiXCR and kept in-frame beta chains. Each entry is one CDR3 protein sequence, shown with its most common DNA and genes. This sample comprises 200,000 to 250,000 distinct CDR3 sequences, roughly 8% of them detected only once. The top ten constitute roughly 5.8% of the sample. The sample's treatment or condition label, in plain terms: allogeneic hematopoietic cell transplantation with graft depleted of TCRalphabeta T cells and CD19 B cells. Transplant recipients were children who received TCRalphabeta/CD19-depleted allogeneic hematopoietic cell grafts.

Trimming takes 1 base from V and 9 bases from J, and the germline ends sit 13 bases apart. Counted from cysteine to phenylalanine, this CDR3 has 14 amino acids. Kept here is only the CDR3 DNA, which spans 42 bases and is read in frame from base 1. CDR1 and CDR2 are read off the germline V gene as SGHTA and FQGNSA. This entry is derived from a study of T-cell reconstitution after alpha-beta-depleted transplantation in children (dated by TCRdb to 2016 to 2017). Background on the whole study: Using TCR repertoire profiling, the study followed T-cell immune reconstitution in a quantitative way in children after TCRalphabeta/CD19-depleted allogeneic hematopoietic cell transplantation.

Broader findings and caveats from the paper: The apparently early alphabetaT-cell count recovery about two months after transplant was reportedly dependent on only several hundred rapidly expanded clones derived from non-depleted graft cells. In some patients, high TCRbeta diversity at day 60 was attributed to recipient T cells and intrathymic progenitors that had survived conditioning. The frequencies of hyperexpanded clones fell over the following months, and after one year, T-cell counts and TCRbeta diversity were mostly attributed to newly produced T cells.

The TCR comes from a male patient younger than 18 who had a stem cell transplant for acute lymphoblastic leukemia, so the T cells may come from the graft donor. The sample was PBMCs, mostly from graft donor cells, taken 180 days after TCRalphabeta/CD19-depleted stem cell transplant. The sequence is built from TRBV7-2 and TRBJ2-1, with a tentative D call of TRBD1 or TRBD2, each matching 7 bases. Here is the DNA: TGTGCCAGCAGCTTAGAGACAGGGAGGGGTGAGCAGTTCTTC. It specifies CASSLETGRGEQFF.